The 4 T cell receptor beta chains below were found in one sample sequenced in a study of blood T cell repertoires in COVID-19. The protocol was immunoSEQ multiplex PCR, while the TCRdb copy is restricted to in-frame clones and leaves out a portion. The profile covers about 300,000 clones, with around 82% appearing a single time and roughly 1.3% taken by the ten largest. The specimen was peripheral blood. These receptors were taken from a woman in her fifties or sixties with acute or convalescent COVID-19.

This chain joins TRBV6-5 and TRBJ2-7; 7 nucleotides agree with TRBD1. CDR3 length: 15 amino acids. The germline V gene encodes CDR1 MNHEY and CDR2 SVGAGI. V shed 7 bases and J 5 bases; nucleotides not matched to a gene: 14. CDR3 bases: TGTGCCAGCATCTTTCGGGAAGGGGGCAGGGACGAGCAGTACGTC. Encoded protein: CASIFREGGRDEQYV.

The chain is built from TRBV10-1 and TRBJ2-2; 10 bases fit TRBD1. V lost 10 bases, J lost 2 bases, and 4 bases stayed unmatched. The CDR3 is made up of 14 amino acids. Per the germline V gene, CDR1 is WNHNN and CDR2 is SYGVQD (reference sequence). In nucleotides, the CDR3 is TGCGCCACCCGGGACAGGGGAAACACCGGGGAGCTGTTTTTT. Translation gives CATRDRGNTGELFF.

The chain recombines TRBV5-1 with TRBJ2-3, with TRBD2 matching over 7 bases. CDR3 length: 15 residues. The germline V gene has CDR1 SGHRS and CDR2 YFSETQ. Trimming took 8 bases from V and 0 from J; bases not matched to a gene: 9. CDR3 DNA sequence: TGCGCCAGTATTCGGGGAGGGGCAAGCACAGATACGCAGTATTTT. The encoded protein is CASIRGGASTDTQYF.

The CDR3 DNA reads as TGTGCCAGCGGGCCGGGACAGCGCTACAATGAGCAGTTCTTC. Translating gives CASGPGQRYNEQFF. V is TRBV6-5 and J is TRBJ2-1; 7 nucleotides line up with TRBD1. The CDR3 covers 14 residues. Germline V CDR1 and CDR2: MNHEY, SVGAGI. The V and J ends lost 8 bases and 3 bases, in that order; junction bases with no gene match: 7.